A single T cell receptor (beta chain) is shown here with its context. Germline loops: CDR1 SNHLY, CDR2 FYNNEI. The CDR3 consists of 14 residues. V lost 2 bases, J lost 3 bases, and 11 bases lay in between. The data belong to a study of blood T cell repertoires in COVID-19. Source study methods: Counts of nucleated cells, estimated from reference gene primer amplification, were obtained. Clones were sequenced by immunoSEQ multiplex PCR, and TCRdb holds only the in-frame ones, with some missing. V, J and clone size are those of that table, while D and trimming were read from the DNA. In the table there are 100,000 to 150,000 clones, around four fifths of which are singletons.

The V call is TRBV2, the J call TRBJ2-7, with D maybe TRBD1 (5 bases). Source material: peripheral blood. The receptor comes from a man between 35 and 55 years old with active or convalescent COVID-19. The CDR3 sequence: CASSERGYHYEQYF. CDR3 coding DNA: TGTGCCAGCAGTGAAAGGGGCTATCACTACGAGCAGTACTTC.